Presented here are 31 T cell receptor beta chains from one specimen sequenced in a study of cytomegalovirus exposure and HLA in healthy donors. With 60 Vbeta and 13 Jbeta primers, the PCR was carried out. TCRdb's copy holds only in-frame clones and misses some; the assay was immunoSEQ multiplex PCR. The sample holds fewer than 150,000 clones; about 80% are singletons and the top ten take about 1.3%. Sequencing input: PBMCs. These TCRs come from a man aged 45-60 years in good health and CMV-seronegative.

The V and J genes are TRBV10-1 and TRBJ2-7; D might be TRBD1 (6 bases). This CDR3 has 14 amino acids. The germline V and J ends were trimmed by 2 bases and 7 bases, with 15 bases remaining between them. Germline V lookup: CDR1 WNHNN, CDR2 SYGVQD (reference sequence). DNA for the CDR3: TGCGCCAGCAGTGAGCAGTCCGGGACAAGGGAGCAGTACTTC. It specifies CASSEQSGTREQYF.

The CDR3 nucleotides read TGTGCCACCAGCTCCCAGGGGGGAGCTCTCGGGGCCAACGTCCTGACTTTC. Translated, it gives CATSSQGGALGANVLTF. This rearrangement joins TRBV15 to TRBJ2-6; a weak D match, TRBD1 (7 bases). Trimming removed 5 bases at V and 4 bases at J, with 18 bases between. Germline CDR1 reads LNHNV; CDR2 reads YYDKDF (reference sequence). CDR3 size: 17 residues.

Only a few counts were recorded for this clone. The rearrangement uses TRBV7-9 and TRBJ2-3; possible D gene TRBD2, 6 bases. The germline V and J ends were trimmed by 4 bases and 2 bases, with 13 bases remaining between them. Germline V gene data show CDR1 as SEHNR and CDR2 as FQNEAQ (reference sequence). This CDR3 contains 15 residues. The CDR3 DNA sequence: TGTGCCAGCAGCTCCCCCGGGGACTTCACAGATACGCAGTATTTT. Translating it yields CASSSPGDFTDTQYF.

There are a few counts of this clone. The chain uses TRBV10-3 and TRBJ1-2; D call uncertain. V was trimmed by 3 bases and J by 8 bases, leaving 16 bases between them. CDR1 is ENHRY, CDR2 SYGVKD, per germline. This CDR3 is 14 amino acids long. The CDR3 DNA reads TGTGCCATCAGTGACCCCCCTGGCTCCCTCGGCTACACCTTC. Its protein is CAISDPPGSLGYTF.

The chain joins TRBV7-2 to TRBJ2-7, with 7 nucleotides matching TRBD1. With 2 bases clipped from V and 2 bases from J, the junction kept 3 bases outside the gene matches. Germline V CDR1 and CDR2: SGHTA, FQGNSA. The length of the CDR3 is 14 residues. Here the CDR3 DNA reads TGTGCCAGCAGCTTAATACAGGGGACCTACGAGCAGTACTTC. Its protein is CASSLIQGTYEQYF.

J is TRBJ1-4 and V is TRBV15, with D possibly TRBD1 on 6 matching bases. Trimming took 9 bases from V and 6 from J, leaving 17 bases between them. This CDR3 comprises 14 residues. CDR1 LNHNV and CDR2 YYDKDF come from the germline V gene (reference sequence). The CDR3 DNA reads TGTGCCACTAGCCGGACAGCTTTAGATGAAAAACTGTTTTTT. This gives the protein CATSRTALDEKLFF.

The rearrangement joins TRBV5-1 to TRBJ2-1, with 11 bases lining up with TRBD2. This CDR3 contains 18 residues. CDR1 and CDR2 from the germline V gene are SGHRS and YFSETQ. V lost 3 bases and J lost 10; bases outside the gene matches: 18. CDR3: CASSSIIAGGPVGEEQFF. The DNA of the CDR3 is TGCGCCAGCAGCTCCATTATAGCGGGAGGGCCGGTGGGAGAGGAGCAGTTCTTC.

The genes are TRBV20-1 and TRBJ2-7; D may be TRBD1 (5 bases). CDR3 size: 10 residues. V lost 4 bases, J lost 4 bases, and 5 bases lay in between. The V gene's germline CDR1 is DFQATT and CDR2 SNEGSKA (reference sequence). CDR3 DNA: TGCAGTGCTAAGGGGTACGAGCAGTACTTC. As protein: CSAKGYEQYF.

The chain uses TRBV6-5 and TRBJ1-6; D perhaps matches TRBD1 (6 bases). Germline loops: CDR1 MNHEY, CDR2 SVGAGI. The CDR3 has 15 residues. The V and J ends lost 7 bases and 5 bases respectively, with 15 bases between them. CDR3 protein: CASTKTGTNNSPLHF. Written as DNA, the CDR3 is TGTGCCAGCACCAAAACCGGGACAAATAATTCACCCCTCCACTTT.

The chain carries TRBV6-5 and TRBJ1-2; tentatively, D is TRBD1 (6 bases). The CDR3 sequence is 14 residues long. The V gene lost 8 bases and the J gene lost 4 bases, with 17 bases spanning the gap. Germline V gene sequence: CDR1 MNHEY, CDR2 SVGAGI. The CDR3 bases are TGTGCCAGCTCTAGACTCCAGGGGCCCTATGGCTACACCTTC. This sequence encodes CASSRLQGPYGYTF.

This clone was seen a handful of times. V and J are TRBV6-5 and TRBJ1-5; weak D call: TRBD1 (6 bases). The CDR3 is 15 residues long. CDR1 is MNHEY and CDR2 is SVGAGI in the germline V gene. V shed 4 bases and J shed 2 bases, with 12 bases lying between them. CDR3: CASSSHRAGNQPQHF. The CDR3 nucleotides are TGTGCCAGCAGTTCCCACAGGGCGGGCAATCAGCCCCAGCATTTT.

This clone has just a few counts. The J gene is TRBJ1-2, the V gene TRBV10-3, with D possibly matching TRBD1 (5 bases). V lost 4 bases, J lost 9 bases, and 18 bases lay in between. This CDR3 contains 14 residues. In germline, CDR1 is ENHRY, CDR2 SYGVKD. The CDR3 here is CAISASGRYISYTF. CDR3 coding DNA: TGTGCCATCAGTGCGTCGGGGCGCTATATCAGCTACACCTTC.

The chain uses TRBV2 and TRBJ2-2; D gene uncertain. With 7 bases removed from V and 1 base from J, the gap between germline ends came to 13 bases. Germline V gene lookup returns CDR1 SNHLY and CDR2 FYNNEI. The CDR3 spans 15 residues. In DNA, the CDR3 is TGTGCCAGCACTCCCGAAATACAGAACACCGGGGAGCTGTTTTTT. Amino acid sequence: CASTPEIQNTGELFF.

This clone was detected once. The rearrangement joins TRBV29-1 to TRBJ2-1; possibly TRBD2 for D (5 bases). Deletions cut 7 bases from V and 7 bases from J, with 20 bases between. The CDR3 spans 14 residues. Germline assignment: CDR1 SQVTM and CDR2 ANQGSEA. The CDR3: CSALVADYTNEQFF. In DNA, the CDR3 is TGCAGCGCCTTGGTGGCCGACTACACGAATGAGCAGTTCTTC.

This clone has only one observation. The rearrangement uses TRBV7-9 and TRBJ2-7; 7 bases are a match to TRBD1. From germline, CDR1 is SEHNR and CDR2 FQNEAQ (reference sequence). The CDR3 length is 15 residues. Trimming at V came to 1 base and at J to 2 bases, leaving 5 bases not matched to a gene. The CDR3 region has the DNA TGTGCCAGCAGCTTAGGGACAGGATCCACCTACGAGCAGTACTTC. This gives the protein CASSLGTGSTYEQYF.

V is TRBV6-1 and J is TRBJ1-1, with D unresolved. This CDR3 is 13 amino acids long. Per the germline V gene, CDR1 is MNHNS and CDR2 is SASEGT. Trimming shortened V by 6 bases and J by 3 bases, and 11 bases separated the two germline ends. As DNA, the CDR3 is TGTGCCAGCAGCGAGCGGGAGCACACTGAAGCTTTCTTT. Its protein is CASSEREHTEAFF.

The V gene is TRBV2, the J gene TRBJ2-5; 15 nucleotides align to TRBD2. This CDR3 region has 15 residues. After removal of 3 bases from V and 6 bases from J, the junction contained 2 bases not matched to a gene. Germline V gene lookup returns CDR1 SNHLY and CDR2 FYNNEI. The CDR3 DNA reads as TGTGCCAGCAGTGAGGGGACTAGCGGGAGGAAGACCCAGTACTTC. Translating it yields CASSEGTSGRKTQYF.

J is TRBJ1-3 and V is TRBV18, with unresolved D. V was pared by 1 base and J by 1 base, with 11 bases between. CDR3 length equals 16 residues. In germline, CDR1 is KGHSH, CDR2 LQKENI. The DNA of the CDR3 is TGTGCCAGCTCACCACTTACCGGGTCGTCTGGAAACACCATATATTTT. Amino acids: CASSPLTGSSGNTIYF.

V usage is TRBV20-1 and J usage is TRBJ1-1; 9 nucleotides match TRBD1. Germline V CDR1 and CDR2: DFQATT, SNEGSKA (reference sequence). The CDR3 covers 11 residues. V dropped 6 bases and J dropped 12; count of bases not matched to a gene: 8. CDR3: CSAQGQGGTFF. The DNA for the CDR3 is TGCAGTGCCCAGGGACAGGGCGGAACTTTCTTT.

The chain couples TRBV30 to TRBJ2-7, with TRBD1 matching over 8 bases. This CDR3 is 12 amino acids long. V was pared by 5 bases and J by 7 bases, with 7 bases of the junction left unmatched. In germline, CDR1 is GTSNPN, CDR2 SVGIG (reference sequence). The CDR3 DNA reads as TGTGCCTGGGGTCAGGGGGCTCGGGAGCAGTACTTC. Translation: CAWGQGAREQYF.

This clone occurred once. The rearrangement joins TRBV2 to TRBJ2-7; 7 bases map to TRBD1. Germline V gene sequence: CDR1 SNHLY, CDR2 FYNNEI. The CDR3 consists of 16 residues. Trimming took 4 bases from V and 5 from J; bases not matched to a gene: 14. CDR3 sequence: CASSVSPTGSRDEQYF. In nucleotides, the CDR3 is TGTGCCAGCAGTGTCTCCCCGACAGGGTCCAGGGACGAGCAGTACTTC.

This rearrangement joins TRBV18 to TRBJ2-7; a possible D gene is TRBD2 (6 bases). The ends were cut back, 1 base at V and 0 bases at J, with 13 bases in the middle. CDR1 is KGHSH, CDR2 LQKENI, per germline. This CDR3 is built from 16 residues. CDR3 in amino acids: CASSPRLADSSYEQYF. The CDR3 nucleotides read TGTGCCAGCTCACCACGTTTAGCGGATTCCTCCTACGAGCAGTACTTC. Together with reference TRBV18 and TRBJ2-7, the CDR3 gives the full variable domain: NAGVMQNPRHLVRRRGQEARLRCSPMKGHSHVYWYRQLPEEGLKFMVYLQKENIIDESGMPKERFSAEFPKEGPSILRIQQVVRGDSAAYFCASSPRLADSSYEQYFGPGTRLTVT.

This clone has just one count. The chain employs TRBV5-4 and TRBJ2-7; D unclear. The ends were cut back, 1 base at V and 3 bases at J, with 8 bases in the middle. CDR3 length: 13 amino acids. Germline-derived CDR1 and CDR2 are SGHNT and YYREEE (reference sequence). The CDR3 loop reads CASSLSPLYEQYF. The DNA for the CDR3 is TGTGCCAGCAGCTTGTCCCCTCTCTACGAGCAGTACTTC.

V gene TRBV6-5 combines with J gene TRBJ2-3; TRBD2 is a possible D gene (5 bases). Germline V gene lookup returns CDR1 MNHEY and CDR2 SVGAGI. The V and J ends lost 9 bases and 3 bases respectively, with 16 bases between them. This CDR3 comprises 14 residues. Written as DNA, the CDR3 is TGTGCCAGTATGAGAGGGCTTGGGACAGATACGCAGTATTTT. It translates to CASMRGLGTDTQYF.

CDR3 region: CASSPNPGTSGSGWGEQYF. As DNA, the CDR3 is TGTGCCAGCAGTCCTAACCCTGGGACTAGCGGGAGTGGCTGGGGCGAGCAGTACTTC. The J gene is TRBJ2-7, the V gene TRBV27; TRBD2 aligns across 14 bases. Germline values: CDR1 MNHEY, CDR2 SMNVEV (reference sequence). CDR3 length equals 19 residues. With 5 bases clipped from V and 6 bases from J, the junction kept 18 bases outside the gene matches.

This clone was recorded a few times. The rearrangement links TRBV5-8 to TRBJ2-1, with 8 nucleotides matching TRBD2. The CDR3 is 15 residues long. V was pared by 4 bases and J by 6 bases, with 9 bases of the junction left unmatched. In germline, CDR1 is SGHTS, CDR2 YDEGEE. CDR3 sequence: CASSAGLAHFNEQFF. CDR3 nucleotides: TGTGCCAGCAGCGCCGGACTAGCCCACTTCAATGAGCAGTTCTTC.

This chain joins TRBV9 and TRBJ2-1; 7 bases match TRBD1. V lost 2 bases, J lost 3 bases, and 14 bases stayed unmatched. Germline CDR1 reads SGDLS; CDR2 reads YYNGEE. The CDR3 spans 18 residues. The CDR3 coding sequence is TGTGCCAGCAGCGTCGACATTGGGACAGACGCTTTCTACAATGAGCAGTTCTTC. Its protein product is CASSVDIGTDAFYNEQFF. Complete variable domain (other parts from reference TRBV9 and TRBJ2-1): DSGVTQTPKHLITATGQRVTLRCSPRSGDLSVYWYQQSLDQGLQFLIQYYNGEERAKGNILERFSAQQFPDLHSELNLSSLELGDSALYFCASSVDIGTDAFYNEQFFGPGTRLTVL.

V gene TRBV28 combines with J gene TRBJ2-1; TRBD2 aligns across 9 bases. The CDR3 is 16 amino acids. V shed 7 bases, J shed 6 bases, and the junction held 13 bases outside the gene matches. Germline V gene sequence: CDR1 MDHEN, CDR2 SYDVKM. The CDR3 loop is CASTPGGSGRFNEQFF. In nucleotides, the CDR3 is TGTGCCAGCACCCCGGGAGGTAGCGGGAGATTCAATGAGCAGTTCTTC.

V gene TRBV28 combines with J gene TRBJ1-5; a weak D match, TRBD1 (6 bases). Germline V gene sequence: CDR1 MDHEN, CDR2 SYDVKM. V was clipped by 4 bases and J by 0 bases, with 13 bases between them. This CDR3 is 16 amino acids long. The CDR3 DNA reads as TGTGCCAGCAGTTCAACCGGGACACATAGCAATCAGCCCCAGCATTTT. Translated: CASSSTGTHSNQPQHF.

CDR3 in amino acids: CASSPGTINYEQYF. In nucleotides, the CDR3 is TGCGCCAGCAGCCCCGGGACAATAAATTACGAGCAGTACTTC. J is TRBJ2-7 and V is TRBV5-1; perhaps TRBD1 as D (6 bases). Germline lookup yields CDR1 SGHRS and CDR2 YFSETQ. V lost 4 bases and J 4 bases, leaving 15 bases between the germline ends. The CDR3 covers 14 residues.

The genes are TRBV6-6 and TRBJ2-7; TRBD2 is a possible D gene (5 bases). The CDR3 extends over 13 amino acids. Germline V gene sequence: CDR1 MNHNY, CDR2 SVGAGI (reference sequence). The V and J ends lost 5 bases and 6 bases respectively, with 14 bases between them. CDR3 nucleotide sequence: TGTGCCAGCAGTCCGGGAAAGGCATTCGAGCAGTACTTC. It specifies CASSPGKAFEQYF.